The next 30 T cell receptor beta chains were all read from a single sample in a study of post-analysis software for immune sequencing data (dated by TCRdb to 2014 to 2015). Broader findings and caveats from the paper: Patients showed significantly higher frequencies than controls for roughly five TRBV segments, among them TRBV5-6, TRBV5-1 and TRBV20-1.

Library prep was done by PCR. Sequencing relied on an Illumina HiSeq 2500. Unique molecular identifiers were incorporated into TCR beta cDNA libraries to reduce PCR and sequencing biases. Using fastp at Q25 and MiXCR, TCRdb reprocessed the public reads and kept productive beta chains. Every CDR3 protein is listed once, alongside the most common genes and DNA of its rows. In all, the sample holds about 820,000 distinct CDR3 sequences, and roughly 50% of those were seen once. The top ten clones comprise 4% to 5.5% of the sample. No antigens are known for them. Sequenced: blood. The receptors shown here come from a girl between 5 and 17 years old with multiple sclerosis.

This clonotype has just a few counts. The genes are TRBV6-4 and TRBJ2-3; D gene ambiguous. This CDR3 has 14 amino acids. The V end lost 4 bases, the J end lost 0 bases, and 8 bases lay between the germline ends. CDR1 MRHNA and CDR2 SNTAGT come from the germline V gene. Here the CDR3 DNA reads TGTGCCAGCAGTGTAATGGCAAGCACAGATACGCAGTATTTT. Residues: CASSVMASTDTQYF.

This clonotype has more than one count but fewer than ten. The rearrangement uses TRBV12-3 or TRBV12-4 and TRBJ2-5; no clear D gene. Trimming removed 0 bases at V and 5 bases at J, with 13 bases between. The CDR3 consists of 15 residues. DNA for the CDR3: TGTGCCAGCAGTTTAGCGTTTGGCTCCGGGGAGACCCAGTACTTC. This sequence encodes CASSLAFGSGETQYF.

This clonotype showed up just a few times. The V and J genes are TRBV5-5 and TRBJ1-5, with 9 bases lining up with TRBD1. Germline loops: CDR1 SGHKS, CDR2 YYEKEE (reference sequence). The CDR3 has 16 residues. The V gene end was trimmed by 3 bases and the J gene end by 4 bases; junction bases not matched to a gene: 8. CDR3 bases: TGTGCCAGCAGCTACGGGACAGGGATATTAAATCAGCCCCAGCATTTT. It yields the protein CASSYGTGILNQPQHF.

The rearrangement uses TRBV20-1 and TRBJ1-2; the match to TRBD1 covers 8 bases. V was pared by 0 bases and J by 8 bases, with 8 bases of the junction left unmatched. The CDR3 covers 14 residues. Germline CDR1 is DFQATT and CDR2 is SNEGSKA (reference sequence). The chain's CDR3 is CSARDLQGEGGYTF. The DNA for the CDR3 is TGCAGTGCTAGAGACCTACAGGGGGAGGGAGGCTACACCTTC.

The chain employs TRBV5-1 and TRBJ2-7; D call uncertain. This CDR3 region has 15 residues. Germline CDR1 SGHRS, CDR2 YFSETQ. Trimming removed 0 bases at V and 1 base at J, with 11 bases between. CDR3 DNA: TGCGCCAGCAGCTTGGGAATACCGGCTTCCTACGAGCAGTACTTC. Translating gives CASSLGIPASYEQYF.

The CDR3 nucleotides read TGCGCCAGCAGCTTAATCGGGGGACAGGGGGGTTACGAGCAGTACTTC. Its protein product is CASSLIGGQGGYEQYF. The V and J genes are TRBV5-1 and TRBJ2-7, with 11 bases aligning to TRBD1. This CDR3 spans 16 amino acids. Per germline, CDR1 SGHRS and CDR2 YFSETQ. The junction had 8 bases not matched to a gene; V was cut back by 2 bases and J by 4 bases.

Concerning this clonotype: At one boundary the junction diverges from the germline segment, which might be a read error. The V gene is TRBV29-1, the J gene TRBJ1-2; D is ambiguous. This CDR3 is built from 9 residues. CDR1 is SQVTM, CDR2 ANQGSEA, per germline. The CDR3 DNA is TGCAGCGTTGGCCCAGGCTACGCCTTC. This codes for CSVGPGYAF.

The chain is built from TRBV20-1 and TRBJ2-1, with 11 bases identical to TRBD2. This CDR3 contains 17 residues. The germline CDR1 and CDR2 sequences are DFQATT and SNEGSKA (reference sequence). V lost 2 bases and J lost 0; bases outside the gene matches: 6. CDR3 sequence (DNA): TGCAGTGCTAGACTAGCGGGAGGAGTACTCTCCTACAATGAGCAGTTCTTC. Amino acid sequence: CSARLAGGVLSYNEQFF.

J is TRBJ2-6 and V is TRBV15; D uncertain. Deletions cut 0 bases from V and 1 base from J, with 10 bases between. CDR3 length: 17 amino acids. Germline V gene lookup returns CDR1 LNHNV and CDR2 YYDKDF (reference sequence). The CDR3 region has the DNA TGTGCCACCAGCAGAGAATTAGGAAGTTCTGGGGCCAACGTCCTGACTTTC. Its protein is CATSRELGSSGANVLTF.

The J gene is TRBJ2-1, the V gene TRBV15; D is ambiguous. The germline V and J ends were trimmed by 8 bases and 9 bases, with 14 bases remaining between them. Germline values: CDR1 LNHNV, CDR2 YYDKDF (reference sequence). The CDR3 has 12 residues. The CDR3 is CATGGDQAEQFF. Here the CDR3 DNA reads TGTGCCACCGGTGGGGATCAAGCTGAGCAGTTCTTC.

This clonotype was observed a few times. CDR3 DNA sequence: TGCAGCGTTGGCTGGACTAGCGGGAGGGCCGGTCTGAATGAGCAGTTCTTC. Translating it yields CSVGWTSGRAGLNEQFF. The chain uses TRBV29-1 and TRBJ2-1; 15 bases fit TRBD2. The CDR3 is 17 amino acids. V was clipped by 4 bases and J by 7 bases; unmatched bases: 11. Germline lookup yields CDR1 SQVTM and CDR2 ANQGSEA.

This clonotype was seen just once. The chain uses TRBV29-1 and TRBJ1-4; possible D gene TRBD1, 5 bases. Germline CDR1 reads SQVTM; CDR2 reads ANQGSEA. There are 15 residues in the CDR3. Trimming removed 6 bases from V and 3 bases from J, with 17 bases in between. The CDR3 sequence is CSVPGPSPANEKLFF. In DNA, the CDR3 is TGCAGCGTACCGGGGCCCTCTCCGGCTAATGAAAAACTGTTTTTT.

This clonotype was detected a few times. The CDR3 DNA sequence: TGCAGCGTCTGGGGGGCTAGCGGGGGCTACGAGCAGTACTTC. Translated: CSVWGASGGYEQYF. The chain joins TRBV29-1 to TRBJ2-7; 10 bases are shared with TRBD2. The junction had 8 bases not matched to a gene; V was cut back by 6 bases and J by 3 bases. This CDR3 contains 14 residues. CDR1 is SQVTM, CDR2 ANQGSEA, per germline.

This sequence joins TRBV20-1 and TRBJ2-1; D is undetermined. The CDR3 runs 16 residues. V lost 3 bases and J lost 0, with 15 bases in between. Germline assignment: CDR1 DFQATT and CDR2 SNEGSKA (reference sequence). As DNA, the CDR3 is TGCAGTGCTAGGTCCTCCGGGCGATTCTCCTACAATGAGCAGTTCTTC. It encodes CSARSSGRFSYNEQFF.

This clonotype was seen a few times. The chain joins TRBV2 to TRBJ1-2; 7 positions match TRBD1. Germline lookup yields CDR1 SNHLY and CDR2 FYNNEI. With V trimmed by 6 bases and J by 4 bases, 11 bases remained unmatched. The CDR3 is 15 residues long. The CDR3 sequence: CASRAAGTAPYGYTF. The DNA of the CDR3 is TGTGCCAGCAGGGCTGCCGGGACAGCCCCCTATGGCTACACCTTC. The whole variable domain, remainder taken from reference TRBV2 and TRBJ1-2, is EPEVTQTPSHQVTQMGQEVILRCVPISNHLYFYWYRQILGQKVEFLVSFYNNEISEKSEIFDDQFSVERPDGSNFTLKIRSTKLEDSAMYFCASRAAGTAPYGYTFGSGTRLTVV.

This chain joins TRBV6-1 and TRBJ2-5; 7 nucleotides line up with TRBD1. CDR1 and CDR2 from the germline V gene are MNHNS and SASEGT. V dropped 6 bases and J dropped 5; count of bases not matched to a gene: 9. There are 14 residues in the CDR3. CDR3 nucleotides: TGTGCCAGCAGCATTATGACAGGGCTTGAGACCCAGTACTTC. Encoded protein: CASSIMTGLETQYF.

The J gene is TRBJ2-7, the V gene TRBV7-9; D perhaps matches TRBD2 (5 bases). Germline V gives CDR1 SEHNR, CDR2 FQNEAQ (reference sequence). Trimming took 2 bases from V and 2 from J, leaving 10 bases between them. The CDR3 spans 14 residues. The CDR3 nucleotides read TGTGCCAGCAGCTTACCGGGATTTCCCTACGAGCAGTACTTC. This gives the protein CASSLPGFPYEQYF.

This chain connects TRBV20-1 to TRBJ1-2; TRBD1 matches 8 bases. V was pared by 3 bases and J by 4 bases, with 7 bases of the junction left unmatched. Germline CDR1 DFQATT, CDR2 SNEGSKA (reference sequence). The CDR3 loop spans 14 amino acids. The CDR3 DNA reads TGCAGTGCTAGCTCCGCAGGGGGCGGCTATGGCTACACCTTC. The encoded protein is CSASSAGGGYGYTF.

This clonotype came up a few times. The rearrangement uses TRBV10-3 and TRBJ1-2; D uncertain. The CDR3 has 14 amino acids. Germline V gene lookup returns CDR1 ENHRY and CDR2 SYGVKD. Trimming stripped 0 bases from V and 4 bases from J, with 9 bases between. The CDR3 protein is CAISESGLIYGYTF. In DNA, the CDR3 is TGTGCCATCAGTGAGTCGGGCCTTATCTATGGCTACACCTTC.

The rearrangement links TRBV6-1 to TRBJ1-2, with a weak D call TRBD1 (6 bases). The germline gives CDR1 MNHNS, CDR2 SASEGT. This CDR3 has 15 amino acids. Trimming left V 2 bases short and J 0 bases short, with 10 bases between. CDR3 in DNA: TGTGCCAGCAGTGAACACAGGGCCGCTAACTATGGCTACACCTTC. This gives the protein CASSEHRAANYGYTF.

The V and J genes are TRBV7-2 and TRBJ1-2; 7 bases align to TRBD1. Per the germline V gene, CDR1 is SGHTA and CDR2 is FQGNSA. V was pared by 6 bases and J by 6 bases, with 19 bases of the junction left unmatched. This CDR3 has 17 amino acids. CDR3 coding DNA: TGTGCCAGCAGAAAATCCCAGGAACAGGGGAACTATCATGGCTACACCTTC. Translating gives CASRKSQEQGNYHGYTF.

The CDR3 coding sequence is TGTGCCAGCAGCTCATCCGTGCCTCCGGTAGAGCAGTTCTTC. This codes for CASSSSVPPVEQFF. J is TRBJ2-1 and V is TRBV7-2; D call uncertain. Trimming left V 4 bases short and J 10 bases short, with 17 bases between. This CDR3 is 14 amino acids long. Germline V CDR1 and CDR2: SGHTA, FQGNSA. Drawing the rest from reference TRBV7-2 and TRBJ2-1, the complete variable domain is GAGVSQSPSNKVTEKGKDVELRCDPISGHTALYWYRQSLGQGLEFLIYFQGNSAPDKSGLPSDRFSAERTGGSVSTLTIQRTQQEDSAVYLCASSSSVPPVEQFFGPGTRLTVL.

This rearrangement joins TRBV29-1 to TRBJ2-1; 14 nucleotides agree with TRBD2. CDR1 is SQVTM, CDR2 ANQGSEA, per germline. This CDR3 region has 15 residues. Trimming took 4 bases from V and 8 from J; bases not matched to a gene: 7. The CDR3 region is CSVAGTSGGLDEQFF. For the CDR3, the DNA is TGCAGCGTTGCAGGGACTAGCGGGGGATTGGATGAGCAGTTCTTC.

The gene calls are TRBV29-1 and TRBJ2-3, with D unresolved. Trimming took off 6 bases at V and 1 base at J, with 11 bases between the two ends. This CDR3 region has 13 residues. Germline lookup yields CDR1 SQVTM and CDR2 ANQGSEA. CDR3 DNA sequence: TGCAGCGTCGACCGGTCGGGCACAGATACGCAGTATTTT. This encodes CSVDRSGTDTQYF.

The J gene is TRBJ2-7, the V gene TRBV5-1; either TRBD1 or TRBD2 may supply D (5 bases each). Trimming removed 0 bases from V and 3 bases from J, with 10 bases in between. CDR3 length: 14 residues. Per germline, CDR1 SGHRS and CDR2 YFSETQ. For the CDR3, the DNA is TGCGCCAGCAGCTTGGCGGGGCCCCGCTACGAGCAGTACTTC. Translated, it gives CASSLAGPRYEQYF.

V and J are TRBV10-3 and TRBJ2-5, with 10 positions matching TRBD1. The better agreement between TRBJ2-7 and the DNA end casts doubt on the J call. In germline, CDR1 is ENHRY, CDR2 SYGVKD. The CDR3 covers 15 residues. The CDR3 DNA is TGTGCCATCAATGACCTCGACAGGGGGCAGTACGAGCAGTACTTC. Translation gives CAINDLDRGQYEQYF.

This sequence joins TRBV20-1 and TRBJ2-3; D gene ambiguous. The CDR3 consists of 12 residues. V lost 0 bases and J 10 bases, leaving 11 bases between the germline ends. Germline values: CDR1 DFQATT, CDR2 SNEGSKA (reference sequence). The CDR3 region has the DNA TGCAGTGCTAGAGATCTCTACGAGTCGCAGTATTTT. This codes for CSARDLYESQYF.

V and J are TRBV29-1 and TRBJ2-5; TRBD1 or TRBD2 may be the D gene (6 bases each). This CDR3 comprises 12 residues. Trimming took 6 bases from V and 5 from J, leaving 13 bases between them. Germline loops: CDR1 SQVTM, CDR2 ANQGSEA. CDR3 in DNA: TGCAGCGTGCTCCAGGGGAGGGAGACCCAGTACTTC. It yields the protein CSVLQGRETQYF.

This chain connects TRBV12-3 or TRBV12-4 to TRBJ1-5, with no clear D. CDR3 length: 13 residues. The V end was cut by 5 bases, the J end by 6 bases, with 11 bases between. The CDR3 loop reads CASSPAQRQPQHF. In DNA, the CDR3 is TGTGCCAGCAGTCCCGCCCAGCGTCAGCCCCAGCATTTT.

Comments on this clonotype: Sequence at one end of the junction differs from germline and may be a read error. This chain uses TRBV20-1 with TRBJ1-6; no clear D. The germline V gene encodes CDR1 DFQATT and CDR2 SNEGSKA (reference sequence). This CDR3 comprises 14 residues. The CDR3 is CSARPGSYNPPLHF. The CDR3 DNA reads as TGCAGTGCTAGACCAGGTTCCTATAATCCACCCCTCCACTTT.